This TCR beta chain is drawn from a study of shared clonotypes between healthy human individuals. The method was immunoSEQ multiplex PCR; TCRdb's version includes in-frame clones alone and lacks a portion of them. The repertoire includes roughly 1,800,000 clones, around 96% of them detected once, and 1% to 1.5% sits in the top ten. With respect to this clone: No antigen is known for it.

Whole-study results and caveats: Relative to their counterparts shared across all four donors, non-shared clonotypes exhibited diminished generation probabilities. Some naive CD4 clonotypes, around 4.7%, turned up in common across several donors. Sequencing of the sorted subsets was shown by rarefaction to be incomplete despite large depth.

Germline CDR1 reads SGDLS; CDR2 reads YYNGEE. CDR3 length equals 15 residues. Unmatched junction bases numbered 12, after V lost 4 bases and J lost 5 bases. Naive CD8 cells lacked CD45RO and underwent positive selection for CCR7, leaving out terminally differentiated effector memory CD45RA+ cells. Donors included only healthy HIV-negative adults lacking recent acute infections or vaccinations. The sequence derives from a man aged 18-30 years in good health. The sample consisted of naive CD8+ T cells sorted from blood. The V and J genes are TRBV9 and TRBJ2-7, with 7 bases that match TRBD2. In DNA, the CDR3 is TGTGCCAGCAGCTCTAGCGGAACGAGTGTTGACGAGCAGTACTTC. Translated, it gives CASSSSGTSVDEQYF.